The 23 T cell receptor beta chains listed next were all sequenced from one sample in a study of T cell responses to AZD1222 COVID-19 vaccine (dated by TCRdb to the early 2020s). Libraries were built with the immunoSEQ multiplex PCR assay. What TCRdb holds here is the immuneACCESS table cut down to in-frame rearrangements. Part of the clones is not present; checked against another copy, under half of the missing clones reflect an unresolved V gene, and the others are unexplained. This sample gives more than 95,000 clones in total; 90% of them show up just once. 4% to 5.5% of the sample belongs to the ten largest clones. The time point label of this sample denotes: baseline before first vaccination. Explained via the paper, the treatment or condition label denotes: meningococcal conjugate vaccine given as trial control. The starting material was peripheral blood, obtained on day 0 of MenACWY control vaccination. These receptors all come from an adult in good health.

The chain couples TRBV9 to TRBJ1-3; tentatively, D is TRBD1 (5 bases). CDR1 is SGDLS, CDR2 YYNGEE, per germline. This CDR3 has 17 residues. V shed 4 bases and J shed 0 bases, with 17 bases lying between them. The CDR3 loop reads CASSSSGRASSGNTIYF. In DNA, the CDR3 is TGTGCCAGCAGCTCTAGCGGCAGGGCGAGCTCTGGAAACACCATATATTTT.

The J gene is TRBJ2-3, the V gene TRBV5-4; D assignment may be TRBD1 or TRBD2 (5 bases each). This CDR3 contains 16 residues. Trimming shortened V by 3 bases and J by 6 bases, and 20 bases separated the two germline ends. CDR1 is SGHNT and CDR2 is YYREEE in the germline V gene (reference sequence). Here the CDR3 DNA reads TGTGCCAGCAGCTCATCCGGGACCGCCACAAGGGATACGCAGTATTTT. Encoded protein: CASSSSGTATRDTQYF. Drawing the rest from reference TRBV5-4 and TRBJ2-3, the complete variable domain is ETGVTQSPTHLIKTRGQQVTLRCSSQSGHNTVSWYQQALGQGPQFIFQYYREEENGRGNFPPRFSGLQFPNYSSELNVNALELDDSALYLCASSSSGTATRDTQYFGPGTRLTVL.

The chain is built from TRBV6-5 and TRBJ2-1; D might be TRBD2 (5 bases). Germline values: CDR1 MNHEY, CDR2 SVGAGI. The CDR3 runs 15 residues. V lost 6 bases, J lost 4 bases, and 16 bases lay in between. The DNA for the CDR3 is TGTGCCAGCAGCGAGGGCCCCGTAGATTACAATGAGCAGTTCTTC. This sequence encodes CASSEGPVDYNEQFF.

The V and J genes are TRBV7-2 and TRBJ2-1; D unclear. The V gene's germline CDR1 is SGHTA and CDR2 FQGNSA. This CDR3 has 14 residues. Trimming took off 2 bases at V and 4 bases at J, with 9 bases between the two ends. The CDR3 spells CASSLSEYYNEQFF. The CDR3 bases are TGTGCCAGCAGCTTAAGTGAGTATTACAATGAGCAGTTCTTC.

The chain is built from TRBV28 and TRBJ2-7; D is uncertain. This CDR3 has 15 residues. Germline loops: CDR1 MDHEN, CDR2 SYDVKM. The V and J ends lost 2 bases and 6 bases respectively, with 17 bases between them. CDR3: CASSLTGSKGGEQYF. In DNA form, the CDR3 reads TGTGCCAGCAGTTTAACTGGGTCGAAGGGTGGCGAGCAGTACTTC.

This clone was observed a few times. This chain connects TRBV6-4 to TRBJ2-2, with D possibly being TRBD1 (6 bases). CDR1 and CDR2 (germline): MRHNA, SNTAGT. The germline V and J ends were trimmed by 6 bases and 3 bases, with 14 bases remaining between them. The length of the CDR3 is 15 residues. The CDR3 sequence: CASSSGASHTGELFF. CDR3 bases: TGTGCCAGCAGCTCAGGGGCGAGTCACACCGGGGAGCTGTTTTTT.

V usage is TRBV6-5 and J usage is TRBJ1-1; D is unclear. The V end was cut by 0 bases, the J end by 5 bases, with 13 bases between. Per germline, CDR1 MNHEY and CDR2 SVGAGI. This CDR3 is built from 15 residues. The CDR3 DNA sequence: TGTGCCAGCAGTTACTCGAAAGGGTGGTTGACTGAAGCTTTCTTT. Its protein product is CASSYSKGWLTEAFF.

The CDR3 DNA reads TGTGCCAGCAGCACCTACTATGGCTACACCTTC. This translates into CASSTYYGYTF. The rearrangement uses TRBV12-3 or TRBV12-4 and TRBJ1-2; no clear D gene. The CDR3 totals 11 residues. The ends were cut back, 6 bases at V and 3 bases at J, with 5 bases in the middle.

V and J are TRBV20-1 and TRBJ2-7; no reliable D call. Germline lookup yields CDR1 DFQATT and CDR2 SNEGSKA (reference sequence). The CDR3 covers 13 residues. Trimming took 3 bases from V and 3 from J, leaving 12 bases between them. The CDR3 region is CSASGVTDYEQYV. DNA for the CDR3: TGCAGTGCTAGTGGCGTCACAGACTACGAGCAGTACGTC.

The chain joins TRBV27 to TRBJ1-5; unclear D gene. Looked up from germline, CDR1 is MNHEY and CDR2 is SMNVEV (reference sequence). The CDR3 runs to 16 residues. The V end was cut by 2 bases, the J end by 2 bases, with 13 bases between. CDR3 loop: CASSLIASLGNQPQHF. The CDR3, as DNA: TGTGCCAGCAGTTTAATAGCGTCACTAGGCAATCAGCCCCAGCATTTT.

CDR3 sequence: CSVGPGDYEQYF. The CDR3 coding sequence is TGCAGCGTTGGCCCCGGCGACTACGAGCAGTACTTC. This chain connects TRBV29-1 to TRBJ2-7, with D unresolved. The germline V and J ends were trimmed by 4 bases and 3 bases, with 10 bases remaining between them. CDR3 length equals 12 residues. Looked up from germline, CDR1 is SQVTM and CDR2 is ANQGSEA.

The chain carries TRBV5-1 and TRBJ2-3; D perhaps matches TRBD2 (6 bases). The germline V gene encodes CDR1 SGHRS and CDR2 YFSETQ. This CDR3 contains 16 residues. V lost 1 base and J lost 4, with 16 bases in between. The CDR3 protein is CASSLLTGVYADTQYF. CDR3 DNA sequence: TGCGCCAGCAGCTTGTTGACGGGAGTGTATGCAGATACGCAGTATTTT.

This clone was seen once. V usage is TRBV6-4 and J usage is TRBJ2-1; no definite D call. Trimming took 4 bases from V and 2 from J, leaving 12 bases between them. Germline values: CDR1 MRHNA, CDR2 SNTAGT. This CDR3 region has 15 residues. CDR3 sequence: CASSAELGAYNEQFF. The CDR3 bases are TGTGCCAGCAGTGCCGAGCTTGGGGCCTACAATGAGCAGTTCTTC.

The chain has TRBV9 and TRBJ1-4; 10 positions match TRBD1. This CDR3 is 15 amino acids long. The germline V gene has CDR1 SGDLS and CDR2 YYNGEE. The trim removed 4 bases at V and 8 bases at J, leaving 8 bases unmatched. The CDR3 DNA reads as TGTGCCAGCAGCCCGTCTGGGACAGGGGTGGAAAAACTGTTTTTT. Translation gives CASSPSGTGVEKLFF.

The rearrangement uses TRBV5-5 and TRBJ2-3; 10 bases fit TRBD1. CDR3 length: 16 amino acids. The V gene end was trimmed by 3 bases and the J gene end by 5 bases; junction bases not matched to a gene: 9. Germline V CDR1 and CDR2: SGHKS, YYEKEE (reference sequence). The CDR3 sequence is CASSSHSGTGEDTQYF. The CDR3 DNA reads as TGTGCCAGCAGCTCCCATTCCGGGACAGGGGAAGATACGCAGTATTTT.

This chain links TRBV4-1 with TRBJ2-3, with D possibly matching TRBD2 (5 bases). From germline, CDR1 is MGHRA and CDR2 YSYEKL. CDR3 length: 13 residues. Trimming removed 4 bases from V and 6 bases from J, with 11 bases in between. CDR3 sequence: CASSLTGSDTQYF. The CDR3 nucleotides are TGCGCCAGCAGCCTCACGGGATCCGATACGCAGTATTTT.

The chain is built from TRBV7-2 and TRBJ1-4, with 10 bases lining up with TRBD1. Germline loops: CDR1 SGHTA, CDR2 FQGNSA. V dropped 5 bases and J dropped 6; count of bases not matched to a gene: 3. CDR3 length: 14 amino acids. CDR3 region: CASSTGTGDEKLFF. DNA of the CDR3: TGTGCCAGCAGCACAGGGACAGGGGATGAAAAACTGTTTTTT. Filled out from reference TRBV7-2 and TRBJ1-4, the complete variable domain reads GAGVSQSPSNKVTEKGKDVELRCDPISGHTALYWYRQSLGQGLEFLIYFQGNSAPDKSGLPSDRFSAERTGGSVSTLTIQRTQQEDSAVYLCASSTGTGDEKLFFGSGTQLSVL.

The chain is built from TRBV5-1 and TRBJ1-4; 9 positions agree with TRBD1. CDR3 length equals 16 residues. The V and J ends lost 0 bases and 6 bases, in that order; junction bases with no gene match: 6. Germline-derived CDR1 and CDR2 are SGHRS and YFSETQ. The CDR3 nucleotides are TGCGCCAGCAGCTTGGCGCTTCGGGACAGGGATGAAAAACTGTTTTTT. It is translated as CASSLALRDRDEKLFF.

This chain uses TRBV7-6 with TRBJ2-3; TRBD2 aligns across 7 bases. Losses at the gene ends were 1 base for V and 4 bases for J; bases not matched to a gene: 8. From germline, CDR1 is SGHVS and CDR2 FNYEAQ. CDR3 length: 16 residues. This CDR3 is CASSLVSGVVADTQYF. The CDR3 region has the DNA TGTGCCAGCAGCTTAGTCAGCGGGGTGGTTGCAGATACGCAGTATTTT.

The gene calls are TRBV5-8 and TRBJ1-5, with TRBD1 as a possible D gene (5 bases). The germline V gene encodes CDR1 SGHTS and CDR2 YDEGEE. This CDR3 has 15 amino acids. V was trimmed by 6 bases and J by 7 bases, leaving 20 bases between them. CDR3 sequence reads: CASTAPEQGNQPQHF. In DNA form, the CDR3 reads TGTGCCAGCACCGCCCCTGAGCAGGGTAACCAGCCCCAGCATTTT. Full variable domain (remainder filled in from reference TRBV5-8 and TRBJ1-5): EAGVTQSPTHLIKTRGQQATLRCSPISGHTSVYWYQQALGLGLQFLLWYDEGEERNRGNFPPRFSGRQFPNYSSELNVNALELEDSALYLCASTAPEQGNQPQHFGDGTRLSIL.

This clone came up a few times. The gene calls are TRBV5-3 and TRBJ2-3; TRBD1 matches at 12 bases. TRBV5-3 has ORF status, its function being uncertain. Germline trimming cut 5 bases from V and 7 bases from J; bases unmatched to any gene: 11. This CDR3 region has 16 residues. The DNA for the CDR3 is TGTGCCAGAAGACTTCCGGGACAGGGGGCGGAAAATACGCAGTATTTT. The encoded protein is CARRLPGQGAENTQYF.

This chain joins TRBV24-1 and TRBJ1-5; D uncertain. This CDR3 has 14 amino acids. Germline V gives CDR1 KGHDR, CDR2 SFDVKD. V was clipped by 5 bases and J by 4 bases, with 11 bases between them. The CDR3 protein is CATSVSQANQPQHF. The CDR3 region has the DNA TGTGCCACCAGTGTATCTCAGGCTAATCAGCCCCAGCATTTT.

DNA for the CDR3: TGTGCCAGCAGTTACGGACAGGCAGGGGAGCAGTACGTC. Amino acids: CASSYGQAGEQYV. J is TRBJ2-7 and V is TRBV6-5, with 7 bases matching TRBD1. The germline gives CDR1 MNHEY, CDR2 SVGAGI. V trimming: 2 bases; J trimming: 7 bases; junction bases outside the gene matches: 5. The CDR3 length is 13 residues.